One and the same sample provided the 27 T cell receptor beta chains below, sequenced in a study of T cells in Graves' hyperthyroidism and ophthalmopathy. The CDR3 regions of TCR beta were amplified from RNA transcripts. In the first-round RT-PCR of the TCR CDR3, the HTBI primer set was used. TCRdb called the multiplex PCR reads again in MiXCR, with one record for every CDR3 protein. Of about 530,000 distinct CDR3 sequences in the sample, roughly 15% were seen once. Sample: blood. These receptors all stem from a woman under 30 with Graves' ophthalmopathy.

Ten or more counts support this clonotype. The chain employs TRBV27 and TRBJ2-1; D remains unclear. Trimming removed 2 bases at V and 2 bases at J, with 13 bases between. Germline assignment: CDR1 MNHEY and CDR2 SMNVEV (reference sequence). The CDR3 has 16 residues. DNA of the CDR3: TGTGCCAGCAGTTTAGGGCTTTACGGCGCCTACAATGAGCAGTTCTTC. Translating gives CASSLGLYGAYNEQFF.

In this sample, this clonotype turned up many times. The CDR3 DNA is TGCAGTGCTCCGGGGCTGTATGAGCAGTTCTTC. Protein: CSAPGLYEQFF. V is TRBV20-1 and J is TRBJ2-1; D might be TRBD1 or TRBD2, each matching 5 bases. Germline V gene sequence: CDR1 DFQATT, CDR2 SNEGSKA (reference sequence). The CDR3 has 11 amino acids. V gave up 5 bases and J gave up 8 bases, with 10 bases separating them.

A note on this clonotype: A much larger clone lies one base from this, so it may be a read error. This rearrangement joins TRBV28 to TRBJ2-7, with D perhaps being TRBD1 or TRBD2 (5 bases each). V lost 5 bases, J lost 6 bases, and 20 bases lay in between. The CDR3 extends over 15 amino acids. The germline gives CDR1 MDHEN, CDR2 SYDVKM. DNA of the CDR3: TGTGCCAGCAGTCCCTCCCGGGACGGGTTTTTCGAGCAGTACTTC. This sequence encodes CASSPSRDGFFEQYF.

This clonotype was seen at least ten times. The CDR3 nucleotides are TGTGCCAGCACCATCTATTATACCTCGAACACTGAAGCTTTCTTT. Translated: CASTIYYTSNTEAFF. J is TRBJ1-1 and V is TRBV5-8; D is unresolved. The CDR3 loop spans 15 amino acids. The germline V and J ends were trimmed by 6 bases and 1 base, with 16 bases remaining between them. Germline V CDR1 and CDR2: SGHTS, YDEGEE.

The V and J genes are TRBV20-1 and TRBJ2-1, with 9 nucleotides matching TRBD2. The length of the CDR3 is 14 residues. CDR1 is DFQATT, CDR2 SNEGSKA, per germline (reference sequence). V lost 3 bases to trimming and J lost 6 bases; unmatched junction nucleotides: 6. CDR3 protein: CSAREIAGVNEQFF. The DNA of the CDR3 is TGCAGTGCTAGGGAGATAGCGGGAGTCAATGAGCAGTTCTTC.

This chain links TRBV5-6 with TRBJ2-1; 11 bases line up with TRBD2. The CDR3 totals 17 residues. Germline values: CDR1 SGHDT, CDR2 YYEEEE. Trimming removed 0 bases from V and 8 bases from J; junction bases left unmatched: 10. The CDR3, as DNA: TGTGCCAGCAGCTTGGGTTTAGCGGGGGGGCGCGACGATGAGCAGTTCTTC. Protein product: CASSLGLAGGRDDEQFF.

This clonotype was counted many times. The rearrangement links TRBV7-3 to TRBJ2-7; no clear D. Germline CDR1 is SGHTA and CDR2 is FQGTGA. The V end lost 0 bases, the J end lost 6 bases, and 12 bases lay between the germline ends. This CDR3 is built from 14 residues. The CDR3 DNA sequence: TGTGCCAGCAGCTTAACAGGTTCCGGCACCGAGCAGTACTTC. Residues: CASSLTGSGTEQYF. Full variable domain (remainder filled in from reference TRBV7-3 and TRBJ2-7): GAGVSQTPSNKVTEKGKYVELRCDPISGHTALYWYRQSLGQGPEFLIYFQGTGAADDSGLPNDRFFAVRPEGSVSTLKIQRTERGDSAVYLCASSLTGSGTEQYFGPGTRLTVT.

The sample holds a few counts of this clonotype. V usage is TRBV6-1 and J usage is TRBJ2-7; no definite D call. CDR1 and CDR2 (germline): MNHNS, SASEGT. The CDR3 totals 15 residues. V dropped 3 bases and J dropped 2 bases, with 14 bases sitting between them. CDR3 residues: CASSDSPGFTYEQYF. The CDR3 DNA reads as TGTGCCAGCAGTGATTCACCGGGTTTCACCTACGAGCAGTACTTC.

This clonotype was counted many times. The chain employs TRBV15 and TRBJ2-1; TRBD1 aligns across 8 bases. Germline-derived CDR1 and CDR2 are LNHNV and YYDKDF (reference sequence). Trimming at V came to 5 bases and at J to 7 bases, leaving 4 bases not matched to a gene. The CDR3 is 13 residues long. This CDR3 reads CATSLDRGNEQFF. Here the CDR3 DNA reads TGTGCCACCAGCCTCGACAGGGGTAATGAGCAGTTCTTC.

This clonotype was picked up many times. The CDR3 sequence: CASKKGQGNNEQFF. The CDR3 DNA is TGTGCCTCCAAAAAAGGACAGGGGAACAATGAGCAGTTCTTC. This sequence joins TRBV6-1 and TRBJ2-1; the match to TRBD1 covers 9 bases. V lost 11 bases and J lost 5; bases outside the gene matches: 10. The germline V gene encodes CDR1 MNHNS and CDR2 SASEGT. The length of the CDR3 is 14 residues.

This clonotype turned up a few times. This chain joins TRBV6-2 or TRBV6-3 and TRBJ2-7; D call uncertain. This CDR3 region has 14 residues. V was cut by 5 bases and J by 1 base, with 12 bases left in between. Germline V gives CDR1 MNHEY, CDR2 SVGEGT. The CDR3 DNA reads as TGTGCCAGCAGTCCACTCGACATATCCTACGAGCAGTACTTC. Translating it yields CASSPLDISYEQYF.

This clonotype has a count of ten or more. V and J are TRBV2 and TRBJ1-1, with D possibly being TRBD1 (5 bases). Germline loops: CDR1 SNHLY, CDR2 FYNNEI. V was pared by 2 bases and J by 3 bases, with 16 bases between. The CDR3 loop spans 16 amino acids. CDR3 in DNA: TGTGCCAGCAGTGAAAGGGGTGGAGGGGTAGACACTGAAGCTTTCTTT. Its translation is CASSERGGGVDTEAFF.

The V and J genes are TRBV5-1 and TRBJ2-7, with TRBD1 identical over 7 bases. CDR3 length: 14 residues. The trim removed 1 base at V and 7 bases at J, leaving 8 bases unmatched. Germline CDR1 and CDR2: SGHRS and YFSETQ. CDR3 in DNA: TGCGCCAGCAGCTTGAAGGGGGCGACGGGGGAGCAGTACTTC. This encodes CASSLKGATGEQYF. The variable domain in full, with the rest retrieved from reference TRBV5-1 and TRBJ2-7, is KAGVTQTPRYLIKTRGQQVTLSCSPISGHRSVSWYQQTPGQGLQFLFEYFSETQRNKGNFPGRFSGRQFSNSRSEMNVSTLELGDSALYLCASSLKGATGEQYFGPGTRLTVT.

This clonotype showed up many times. The J gene is TRBJ1-4, the V gene TRBV4-1; no definite D call. V shed 4 bases and J shed 11 bases, with 14 bases lying between them. The germline V gene encodes CDR1 MGHRA and CDR2 YSYEKL. This CDR3 is 13 amino acids long. CDR3 protein: CASSLAVGQKLFF. CDR3 DNA sequence: TGCGCCAGCAGCCTTGCCGTTGGGCAGAAACTGTTTTTT.

Ten or more counts support this clonotype. The V call is TRBV30, the J call TRBJ1-1, with no clear D. Germline values: CDR1 GTSNPN, CDR2 SVGIG (reference sequence). Trimming took 0 bases from V and 1 from J, leaving 6 bases between them. The CDR3 contains 13 residues. The CDR3 is CAWSVNGNTEAFF. The CDR3 bases are TGTGCCTGGAGTGTAAACGGGAACACTGAAGCTTTCTTT.

In its sample, this clonotype was seen many times. The chain couples TRBV30 to TRBJ1-4; D is ambiguous. The germline gives CDR1 GTSNPN, CDR2 SVGIG (reference sequence). Trimming took off 1 base at V and 6 bases at J, with 9 bases between the two ends. The CDR3 consists of 13 residues. This CDR3 is CAWSGPADEKLFF. The CDR3 nucleotides read TGTGCCTGGAGTGGGCCGGCGGATGAAAAACTGTTTTTT.

The V gene is TRBV7-2, the J gene TRBJ1-2, with 10 bases fitting TRBD1. Germline V gives CDR1 SGHTA, CDR2 FQGNSA. V dropped 5 bases and J dropped 6; count of bases not matched to a gene: 15. CDR3 size: 17 residues. The CDR3 nucleotides are TGTGCCAGCAGCACGGGACAGGGGTATAGTGTTGGCGATGGCTACACCTTC. Translated: CASSTGQGYSVGDGYTF.

This clonotype was seen repeatedly, ten times or more. The chain is built from TRBV27 and TRBJ2-1, with D hard to call. Trimming pared 8 bases from V and 5 bases from J, leaving 16 bases between. Germline V gene lookup returns CDR1 MNHEY and CDR2 SMNVEV (reference sequence). This CDR3 is 14 amino acids long. CDR3 protein: CASGAFRADNEQFF. CDR3 DNA sequence: TGTGCCAGCGGAGCATTTCGGGCCGACAATGAGCAGTTCTTC.

The V gene is TRBV20-1, the J gene TRBJ2-7; D gene ambiguous. The V gene's germline CDR1 is DFQATT and CDR2 SNEGSKA (reference sequence). The CDR3 covers 13 residues. Trimming removed 4 bases at V and 3 bases at J, with 13 bases between. The CDR3 DNA is TGCAGTGCTATTCCCTTAAGCCACTACGAGCAGTACTTC. Its translation is CSAIPLSHYEQYF.

The chain couples TRBV28 to TRBJ1-6; a possible D gene is TRBD1 (5 bases). Trimming stripped 1 base from V and 7 bases from J, with 17 bases between. The CDR3 consists of 17 residues. The germline V gene has CDR1 MDHEN and CDR2 SYDVKM. Written as DNA, the CDR3 is TGTGCCAGCAGTTTATCTACCGGGACTTCCTCAAATTCACCCCTCCACTTT. Its protein is CASSLSTGTSSNSPLHF.

This clonotype was seen ten or more times. This sequence joins TRBV18 and TRBJ2-7, with 8 bases that match TRBD2. V shed 1 base, J shed 2 bases, and the junction held 4 bases outside the gene matches. Looked up from germline, CDR1 is KGHSH and CDR2 is LQKENI. The length of the CDR3 is 15 residues. The CDR3 nucleotides are TGTGCCAGCTCACCACAACCGGGAGGGACCTACGAGCAGTACTTC. Protein sequence: CASSPQPGGTYEQYF.

This clonotype was found many times. The chain joins TRBV30 to TRBJ2-1; D is possibly TRBD2 (6 bases). CDR1 and CDR2 (germline): GTSNPN, SVGIG (reference sequence). The CDR3 sequence is 13 residues long. Trimming took 1 base from V and 8 from J, leaving 12 bases between them. CDR3 region: CAWSAGLGDEQFF. Written as DNA, the CDR3 is TGTGCCTGGAGTGCGGGACTGGGCGATGAGCAGTTCTTC.

In regard to this clonotype: A read error may produce the germline difference seen at one junction end. The chain employs TRBV12-3 or TRBV12-4 and TRBJ1-2; D perhaps matches TRBD1 (6 bases). This CDR3 is 14 amino acids long. The CDR3 sequence: CASGGAAGNSGYTF. As DNA, the CDR3 is TGTGCCAGCGGGGGGGCGGCAGGGAACTCTGGCTACACCTTC.

With respect to this clonotype: At one end the junction does not follow the germline gene, possibly because of a read error. The chain couples TRBV27 to TRBJ2-5, with a weak D call TRBD2 (7 bases). The V gene's germline CDR1 is MNHEY and CDR2 SMNVEV (reference sequence). The CDR3 extends over 16 amino acids. The CDR3 DNA reads TGTGCCAGCAGTTGGGGGGGCCCGGGCCCCCAAGAGGCCCAGTACTTC. This sequence encodes CASSWGGPGPQEAQYF.

This clonotype was seen ten or more times. The genes are TRBV29-1 and TRBJ2-5; 9 bases agree with TRBD1. The CDR3 has 12 residues. After removal of 6 bases from V and 5 bases from J, the junction contained 4 bases not matched to a gene. Germline CDR1 is SQVTM and CDR2 is ANQGSEA. For the CDR3, the DNA is TGCAGCGTGGACAGGGGTGGCGAGACCCAGTACTTC. This encodes CSVDRGGETQYF.

This clonotype was counted many times. The chain is built from TRBV20-1 and TRBJ2-5, with 7 bases that match TRBD1. Trimming took 3 bases from V and 1 from J; bases not matched to a gene: 2. The CDR3 totals 13 residues. Germline CDR1 is DFQATT and CDR2 is SNEGSKA (reference sequence). The DNA for the CDR3 is TGCAGTGCTAGTAACAGGGGCCAAGAGACCCAGTACTTC. Its protein product is CSASNRGQETQYF.

This clonotype came up many times. V and J are TRBV11-2 and TRBJ2-7; D gene uncertain. CDR3 length equals 15 residues. The germline V gene encodes CDR1 SGHAT and CDR2 FQNNGV. The V end was cut by 5 bases, the J end by 3 bases, with 17 bases between. The DNA for the CDR3 is TGTGCCAGCAGCCCTGGCCCAGTGGCAGTCTACGAGCAGTACTTC. Its translation is CASSPGPVAVYEQYF.